The 17 T cell receptor beta chains below were found in one sample sequenced in a study of Ad26.COV2.S vaccination and SARS-CoV-2 variants. Clones were sequenced by immunoSEQ multiplex PCR, and TCRdb holds only the in-frame ones, with some missing. The sample lists some 420,000 clones, around nine tenths occurring once. Treatment given: roughly 19 received Ad26.COV2.S at low or high dose, single or two shots; about 5 received placebo; per-sample allocation not given. After the first vaccine or placebo injection, samples were drawn on day 63. The sample was peripheral blood, taken in a trial of Ad26.COV2.S vaccine versus placebo. These receptors came from a person between 18 and 65 years old who received the Ad26.COV2.S COVID-19 vaccine or a placebo.

The chain links TRBV25-1 to TRBJ1-1; 7 positions match TRBD1. The CDR3 is 13 amino acids. Germline V gene sequence: CDR1 MGHDK, CDR2 SYGVNS. J lost 3 bases, V lost 4 bases, and 2 bases had no gene match. The CDR3 loop is CASSGTGDTEAFF. The CDR3 DNA sequence: TGTGCCAGCAGTGGAACAGGGGACACTGAAGCTTTCTTT.

The rearrangement uses TRBV6-5 and TRBJ2-5; maybe TRBD2 (6 bases). CDR3 length: 15 amino acids. Per the germline V gene, CDR1 is MNHEY and CDR2 is SVGAGI. V was trimmed by 8 bases and J by 4 bases, leaving 20 bases between them. The chain's CDR3 is CASSADRGSGETQYF. CDR3 sequence (DNA): TGTGCCAGCTCCGCAGATCGGGGGTCAGGAGAGACCCAGTACTTC.

The V call is TRBV14, the J call TRBJ2-1; the D is unclear. The CDR3 spans 12 residues. Per the germline V gene, CDR1 is SGHDN and CDR2 is FVKESK. Between the trimmed V and J ends, which lost 4 bases and 9 bases, there was a span of 10 bases. CDR3 loop: CASSPRFAEQFF. DNA of the CDR3: TGTGCCAGCAGCCCTCGGTTCGCTGAGCAGTTCTTC.

The genes are TRBV7-2 and TRBJ2-3, with no clear D. Per the germline V gene, CDR1 is SGHTA and CDR2 is FQGNSA. The CDR3 contains 14 residues. With 1 base removed from V and 2 bases from J, the gap between germline ends came to 7 bases. CDR3 bases: TGTGCCAGCAGCTTAGAAGGGATCACAGATACGCAGTATTTT. Translated: CASSLEGITDTQYF.

This sequence joins TRBV7-6 and TRBJ1-2; D might be TRBD1 (5 bases). V lost 5 bases and J lost 4, with 14 bases in between. The CDR3 has 14 residues. Germline values: CDR1 SGHVS, CDR2 FNYEAQ. Here the CDR3 DNA reads TGTGCCAGCAGCCCACCGGGGGGTGCCTATGGCTACACCTTC. Translated, it gives CASSPPGGAYGYTF.

The chain has TRBV27 and TRBJ1-1; D not certain. V was pared by 0 bases and J by 3 bases, with 11 bases between. The CDR3 is 15 amino acids. Germline lookup yields CDR1 MNHEY and CDR2 SMNVEV (reference sequence). CDR3 loop: CASSLSQGWDTEAFF. Written as DNA, the CDR3 is TGTGCCAGCAGTTTATCTCAAGGGTGGGACACTGAAGCTTTCTTT.

V gene TRBV7-8 combines with J gene TRBJ1-2; D remains unclear. The CDR3 totals 12 residues. Germline CDR1 and CDR2: SGHVS and FQNEAQ. The V gene lost 3 bases and the J gene lost 9 bases, with 11 bases spanning the gap. This CDR3 is CASSFAGGSYTF. In nucleotides, the CDR3 is TGTGCCAGCAGCTTCGCTGGAGGGAGCTACACCTTC. Full variable domain (outside the CDR3, taken from reference TRBV7-8 and TRBJ1-2): GAGVSQSPRYKVAKRGQDVALRCDPISGHVSLFWYQQALGQGPEFLTYFQNEAQLDKSGLPSDRFFAERPEGSVSTLKIQRTQQEDSAVYLCASSFAGGSYTFGSGTRLTVV.

This clone was observed a handful of times. The V gene is TRBV7-9, the J gene TRBJ1-4; D gene ambiguous. Germline V gene data show CDR1 as SEHNR and CDR2 as FQNEAQ (reference sequence). Trimming pared 5 bases from V and 13 bases from J, leaving 17 bases between. The CDR3 loop spans 13 amino acids. The CDR3 DNA is TGTGCCAGCAGCCCCGGCAGGACCGAGGGACTGTTTTTT. Translation gives CASSPGRTEGLFF. The variable domain in full, with the rest retrieved from reference TRBV7-9 and TRBJ1-4, is DTGVSQNPRHKITKRGQNVTFRCDPISEHNRLYWYRQTLGQGPEFLTYFQNEAQLEKSRLLSDRFSAERPKGSFSTLEIQRTEQGDSAMYLCASSPGRTEGLFFGSGTQLSVL.

Concerning this clone itself: The sample has other DNA sequences that encode this CDR3 too. The chain employs TRBV7-9 and TRBJ2-3; D is uncertain. CDR1 is SEHNR, CDR2 FQNEAQ, per germline (reference sequence). V dropped 4 bases and J dropped 2 bases, with 1 base sitting between them. The CDR3 extends over 11 amino acids. CDR3 bases: TGTGCCAGCAGCTCCACAGATACGCAGTATTTT. Amino acids: CASSSTDTQYF.

This chain joins TRBV11-1 and TRBJ2-2; 14 nucleotides line up with TRBD2. Per germline, CDR1 SGHAT and CDR2 FQDESV (reference sequence). With V trimmed by 4 bases and J by 5 bases, 0 bases remained unmatched. The CDR3 loop spans 15 amino acids. CDR3 bases: TGTGCCAGCAGCTGGACTAGCGGGGGGACCGGGGAGCTGTTTTTT. Amino acid sequence: CASSWTSGGTGELFF.

The chain is built from TRBV6-6 and TRBJ1-5, with a possible D match to TRBD1 (5 bases). V lost 6 bases, J lost 6 bases, and 12 bases lay in between. Germline assignment: CDR1 MNHNY and CDR2 SVGAGI (reference sequence). This CDR3 comprises 13 residues. CDR3 coding DNA: TGTGCCAGCAGCCAGGGATTTCGTCAGCCCCAGCATTTT. Translation gives CASSQGFRQPQHF.

The chain carries TRBV2 and TRBJ2-5; 13 bases map to TRBD2. The germline CDR1 and CDR2 sequences are SNHLY and FYNNEI. CDR3 length equals 15 residues. With 4 bases clipped from V and 5 bases from J, the junction kept 4 bases outside the gene matches. CDR3 DNA: TGTGCCAGCAGTGGGACTAGCGGGGGTCGGGAGACCCAGTACTTC. It codes for CASSGTSGGRETQYF. Together with reference TRBV2 and TRBJ2-5, the CDR3 gives the full variable domain: EPEVTQTPSHQVTQMGQEVILRCVPISNHLYFYWYRQILGQKVEFLVSFYNNEISEKSEIFDDQFSVERPDGSNFTLKIRSTKLEDSAMYFCASSGTSGGRETQYFGPGTRLLVL.

This rearrangement joins TRBV30 to TRBJ1-2; D may be TRBD1 (5 bases). The CDR3 runs to 12 residues. The V and J ends lost 2 bases and 8 bases respectively, with 12 bases between them. The germline V gene encodes CDR1 GTSNPN and CDR2 SVGIG (reference sequence). CDR3 in amino acids: CAWSPGRYGYTF. The CDR3, as DNA: TGTGCCTGGAGTCCAGGGAGGTACGGCTACACCTTC.

This clone showed up just once. The chain is built from TRBV11-3 and TRBJ1-6, with 10 bases fitting TRBD1. Germline V gene lookup returns CDR1 SGHNT and CDR2 YENEEA. The length of the CDR3 is 18 residues. The junction had 9 bases not matched to a gene; V was cut back by 5 bases and J by 2 bases. This chain's CDR3 is CASSQPGQGVPYNSPLHF. Written as DNA, the CDR3 is TGTGCCAGCAGCCAACCCGGACAGGGGGTACCCTATAATTCACCCCTCCACTTT. Using reference TRBV11-3 and TRBJ1-6 for the parts outside the CDR3, the full variable domain is EAGVVQSPRYKIIEKKQPVAFWCNPISGHNTLYWYLQNLGQGPELLIRYENEEAVDDSQLPKDRFSAERLKGVDSTLKIQPAELGDSAVYLCASSQPGQGVPYNSPLHFGNGTRLTVT.

In this sample, this clone turned up many times. The sample contains more than one DNA sequence encoding this CDR3. The genes are TRBV19 and TRBJ1-3; no definite D call. V was pared by 2 bases and J by 4 bases, with 9 bases between. The CDR3 contains 14 residues. Germline loops: CDR1 LNHDA, CDR2 SQIVND (reference sequence). In DNA form, the CDR3 reads TGTGCCAGTAGTATATCCAGTTCCGGAAACACCATATATTTT. Its protein product is CASSISSSGNTIYF.

This clone was detected once. J is TRBJ1-1 and V is TRBV18; D unclear. In germline, CDR1 is KGHSH, CDR2 LQKENI. The V gene lost 6 bases and the J gene lost 4 bases, with 12 bases spanning the gap. The CDR3 runs 13 residues. The CDR3, as DNA: TGTGCCAGCTCCCCATTAGCGACCACTGAAGCTTTCTTT. As protein: CASSPLATTEAFF.

The chain links TRBV20-1 to TRBJ2-3, with 9 bases that match TRBD1. The V and J ends lost 3 bases and 2 bases, in that order; junction bases with no gene match: 6. The CDR3 has 15 amino acids. Germline loops: CDR1 DFQATT, CDR2 SNEGSKA (reference sequence). The CDR3 loop reads CSASQQGATTDTQYF. Here the CDR3 DNA reads TGCAGTGCTAGTCAACAGGGGGCGACCACAGATACGCAGTATTTT.